This is a list of T cell receptor beta chains from one sample in a study of T cell changes during pregnancy in multiple sclerosis. Sequenced by immunoSEQ multiplex PCR; TCRdb stores in-frame clones only, minus some. The sample records 50,000 to 60,000 clones, over 80% being singletons. The starting material was CD4+ T cells from peripheral blood mononuclear cells, obtained after pregnancy. The source of these receptors is a female donor in good health, enrolled as a control in a pregnancy study. CDR3s include the opening cysteine and the closing phenylalanine or tryptophan. Each record gives: D gene, clone size, V gene, J gene, CDR3 protein, CDR3 DNA. The D gene is left open where the match is weak. Part of the rows lack a size; the others show once, few, many or a class for expanded clones.

d_call: .; clone_size: few; v_call: TRBV7-2; j_call: TRBJ1-3; cdr3_aa: CASSGTGGGNTIYF; cdr3_nt: TGTGCCAGCAGCGGTACGGGGGGCGGAAACACCATATATTTT
d_call: .; clone_size: .; v_call: TRBV30; j_call: TRBJ2-7; cdr3_aa: CAWRPLRGGRFGEQYF; cdr3_nt: TGTGCCTGGAGGCCCCTCCGTGGGGGCAGGTTTGGCGAGCAGTACTTC
d_call: .; clone_size: once; v_call: TRBV7-9; j_call: TRBJ1-4; cdr3_aa: CASSRQARGEKLFF; cdr3_nt: TGTGCCAGCAGCCGACAGGCCCGGGGTGAAAAACTGTTTTTT
d_call: .; clone_size: once; v_call: TRBV29-1; j_call: TRBJ1-3; cdr3_aa: CSTRQSSGNTIYF; cdr3_nt: TGCAGCACCCGACAGTCTTCGGGAAACACCATATATTTT
d_call: TRBD1; clone_size: .; v_call: TRBV28; j_call: TRBJ2-5; cdr3_aa: CASSLGAGTGVKKTQYF; cdr3_nt: TGTGCCAGCAGTTTAGGAGCCGGGACAGGGGTGAAGAAGACCCAGTACTTC
d_call: TRBD1; clone_size: .; v_call: TRBV28; j_call: TRBJ2-3; cdr3_aa: CASSPRTGRSSDTQYF; cdr3_nt: TGTGCCAGCAGTCCGCGGACAGGGCGGAGCTCAGATACGCAGTATTTT
d_call: TRBD1; clone_size: few; v_call: TRBV2; j_call: TRBJ2-7; cdr3_aa: CASSGQGASEQYF; cdr3_nt: TGTGCCAGCAGTGGACAGGGGGCAAGTGAGCAGTACTTC
d_call: TRBD1; clone_size: .; v_call: TRBV19; j_call: TRBJ1-1; cdr3_aa: CASSPDRGMNTEAFF; cdr3_nt: TGTGCCAGTAGCCCAGACAGGGGGATGAACACTGAAGCTTTCTTT
d_call: .; clone_size: .; v_call: TRBV6-1; j_call: TRBJ1-3; cdr3_aa: CASSVNRVQTGNTIYF; cdr3_nt: TGTGCCAGCAGTGTCAACAGGGTGCAGACTGGAAACACCATATATTTT
d_call: .; clone_size: few; v_call: TRBV28; j_call: TRBJ1-2; cdr3_aa: CASSSSVNYGYTF; cdr3_nt: TGTGCCAGCAGTTCCTCGGTGAACTATGGCTACACCTTC
d_call: .; clone_size: .; v_call: TRBV7-2; j_call: TRBJ1-5; cdr3_aa: CASSLGGPGQPQHF; cdr3_nt: TGTGCCAGCAGCTTAGGGGGCCCCGGCCAGCCCCAGCATTTT
d_call: .; clone_size: .; v_call: TRBV2; j_call: TRBJ2-1; cdr3_aa: CASSLRMGQFF; cdr3_nt: TGTGCCAGCAGCCTCAGGATGGGGCAGTTCTTC
d_call: .; clone_size: .; v_call: TRBV29-1; j_call: TRBJ2-7; cdr3_aa: CSVPSRGEQYF; cdr3_nt: TGCAGCGTTCCATCGAGGGGGGAGCAGTACTTC
d_call: .; clone_size: once; v_call: TRBV28; j_call: TRBJ1-6; cdr3_aa: CASSRVPGSLGRSPLHF; cdr3_nt: TGTGCCAGCAGTCGGGTCCCAGGTTCACTGGGGCGGTCACCCCTCCACTTT
d_call: TRBD1; clone_size: .; v_call: TRBV11-2; j_call: TRBJ1-2; cdr3_aa: CASSLGGTGPPNYGYTF; cdr3_nt: TGTGCCAGCAGCTTAGGAGGGACAGGACCACCAAACTATGGCTACACCTTC
d_call: TRBD1; clone_size: .; v_call: TRBV2; j_call: TRBJ1-4; cdr3_aa: CASSARDSSQSRLFF; cdr3_nt: TGTGCCAGCAGTGCTAGGGACAGCTCTCAAAGTAGGCTGTTTTTT
d_call: TRBD1; clone_size: .; v_call: TRBV19; j_call: TRBJ2-7; cdr3_aa: CASSAGQGSREQYF; cdr3_nt: TGTGCCAGTAGTGCGGGACAGGGTTCAAGAGAGCAGTACTTC
d_call: .; clone_size: .; v_call: TRBV4-1; j_call: TRBJ2-7; cdr3_aa: CASSLTRDTLYEQYF; cdr3_nt: TGCGCCAGCAGCCTCACAAGGGACACACTCTACGAGCAGTACTTC
d_call: TRBD2; clone_size: .; v_call: TRBV18; j_call: TRBJ2-7; cdr3_aa: CASSPLGAGGPYEQYF; cdr3_nt: TGTGCCAGCTCGCCCCTGGGTGCGGGGGGCCCCTACGAGCAGTACTTC
d_call: .; clone_size: .; v_call: TRBV28; j_call: TRBJ1-2; cdr3_aa: CASSGTYYGYTF; cdr3_nt: TGTGCCAGCAGCGGGACATACTATGGCTACACCTTC
d_call: TRBD1; clone_size: once; v_call: TRBV5-6; j_call: TRBJ1-2; cdr3_aa: CASSRTGDLITYGYTF; cdr3_nt: TGTGCCAGCAGTCGGACAGGGGATCTGATCACCTATGGCTACACCTTC
d_call: .; clone_size: .; v_call: TRBV18; j_call: TRBJ1-2; cdr3_aa: CASSPGGDGLDGYTF; cdr3_nt: TGTGCCAGCTCACCAGGGGGCGATGGCTTGGATGGCTACACCTTC
d_call: TRBD1; clone_size: .; v_call: TRBV7-9; j_call: TRBJ1-4; cdr3_aa: CASSSQQGVGEKLFF; cdr3_nt: TGTGCCAGCAGCTCCCAACAGGGGGTAGGGGAAAAACTGTTTTTT
d_call: TRBD2; clone_size: .; v_call: TRBV4-3; j_call: TRBJ2-5; cdr3_aa: CASSQRFGGAGETQYF; cdr3_nt: TGCGCCAGCAGCCAGAGGTTCGGGGGGGCCGGGGAGACCCAGTACTTC
d_call: .; clone_size: .; v_call: TRBV28; j_call: TRBJ1-4; cdr3_aa: CASSRTGLRASGFSEKLFF; cdr3_nt: TGTGCCAGCAGCCGAACGGGACTCCGGGCCTCAGGTTTTAGTGAAAAACTGTTTTTT
d_call: .; clone_size: .; v_call: TRBV7-2; j_call: TRBJ1-5; cdr3_aa: CASSSQGSQPQHF; cdr3_nt: TGTGCCAGCAGCTCCCAGGGTAGTCAGCCCCAGCATTTT
d_call: TRBD1; clone_size: .; v_call: TRBV6-5; j_call: TRBJ1-1; cdr3_aa: CASSLNRGGGTEAFF; cdr3_nt: TGTGCCAGCAGTCTAAACAGGGGTGGTGGCACTGAAGCTTTCTTT
d_call: .; clone_size: .; v_call: TRBV5-1; j_call: TRBJ1-3; cdr3_aa: CASSPRGSRDTIYF; cdr3_nt: TGCGCCAGCAGCCCGAGGGGGTCACGAGACACCATATATTTT
d_call: .; clone_size: .; v_call: TRBV6-5; j_call: TRBJ2-3; cdr3_aa: CASSRLRDTQYF; cdr3_nt: TGTGCCAGCAGCCGTCTACGGGATACGCAGTATTTT
d_call: TRBD1; clone_size: few; v_call: TRBV4-3; j_call: TRBJ2-7; cdr3_aa: CASSQGTGPVLMQYF; cdr3_nt: TGCGCCAGCAGCCAAGGGACAGGGCCCGTCCTGATGCAGTACTTC
d_call: TRBD2; clone_size: .; v_call: TRBV7-7; j_call: TRBJ2-3; cdr3_aa: CASSPGLAGGKITDTQYF; cdr3_nt: TGTGCTAGCAGCCCGGGACTAGCGGGGGGAAAGATCACAGATACGCAGTATTTT
d_call: TRBD1; clone_size: .; v_call: TRBV27; j_call: TRBJ2-5; cdr3_aa: CASSLGTGPGETQYF; cdr3_nt: TGTGCCAGCAGTTTAGGGACAGGGCCCGGAGAGACCCAGTACTTC
d_call: TRBD1; clone_size: once; v_call: TRBV9; j_call: TRBJ1-2; cdr3_aa: CASSVRDRLGGYTF; cdr3_nt: TGTGCCAGCAGCGTGAGGGACAGGCTGGGGGGCTACACCTTC
d_call: .; clone_size: .; v_call: TRBV5-1; j_call: TRBJ1-1; cdr3_aa: CASSLVGGNTEAFF; cdr3_nt: TGCGCCAGCAGCTTGGTGGGGGGAAACACTGAAGCTTTCTTT
d_call: TRBD2; clone_size: .; v_call: TRBV5-1; j_call: TRBJ2-1; cdr3_aa: CASSLAGGAYNEQFF; cdr3_nt: TGCGCCAGCAGCTTGGCCGGGGGGGCGTACAATGAGCAGTTCTTC
d_call: TRBD1; clone_size: .; v_call: TRBV28; j_call: TRBJ1-1; cdr3_aa: CASSLQGAGAFF; cdr3_nt: TGTGCCAGCAGTCTACAGGGGGCTGGAGCTTTCTTT
d_call: TRBD1; clone_size: .; v_call: TRBV7-2; j_call: TRBJ2-7; cdr3_aa: CASSSTWDRAYEQYF; cdr3_nt: TGTGCCAGCAGCTCTACCTGGGACAGGGCTTACGAGCAGTACTTC
d_call: TRBD1; clone_size: .; v_call: TRBV5-1; j_call: TRBJ1-4; cdr3_aa: CASSLVFVSGQDQKLFF; cdr3_nt: TGCGCCAGCAGCTTGGTTTTCGTCTCGGGACAGGACCAAAAACTGTTTTTT
d_call: .; clone_size: .; v_call: TRBV14; j_call: TRBJ2-7; cdr3_aa: CASSQGFGGSSYEQYF; cdr3_nt: TGTGCCAGCAGCCAAGGCTTTGGAGGGTCCTCCTACGAGCAGTACTTC
d_call: .; clone_size: once; v_call: TRBV5-5; j_call: TRBJ1-1; cdr3_aa: CASSLAGGVAEAFF; cdr3_nt: TGTGCCAGCAGCTTGGCCGGGGGGGTCGCTGAAGCTTTCTTT
d_call: .; clone_size: once; v_call: TRBV20-1; j_call: TRBJ1-1; cdr3_aa: CSALGPNIAFF; cdr3_nt: TGCAGTGCCCTGGGCCCCAACATAGCTTTCTTT
d_call: TRBD1; clone_size: .; v_call: TRBV9; j_call: TRBJ1-1; cdr3_aa: CASSPVGQGASTEAFF; cdr3_nt: TGTGCCAGCAGCCCGGTGGGACAGGGGGCCAGCACTGAAGCTTTCTTT
d_call: TRBD1; clone_size: .; v_call: TRBV2; j_call: TRBJ2-2; cdr3_aa: CASSPGQGTMASRANTGELFF; cdr3_nt: TGTGCCAGCAGTCCGGGACAGGGGACGATGGCTTCTAGGGCGAACACCGGGGAGCTGTTTTTT
d_call: .; clone_size: .; v_call: TRBV6-1; j_call: TRBJ1-1; cdr3_aa: CASSEEARRGGAFF; cdr3_nt: TGTGCCAGCAGTGAAGAGGCCAGGAGGGGGGGGGCTTTCTTT
d_call: .; clone_size: .; v_call: TRBV4-3; j_call: TRBJ1-2; cdr3_aa: CASSPDDSLYGYTF; cdr3_nt: TGCGCCAGCAGCCCGGACGACAGCCTATATGGCTACACCTTC
d_call: TRBD1; clone_size: .; v_call: TRBV7-2; j_call: TRBJ1-1; cdr3_aa: CASSARQGGQAFF; cdr3_nt: TGTGCCAGCAGCGCGAGACAGGGAGGCCAAGCTTTCTTT
d_call: TRBD2; clone_size: .; v_call: TRBV11-3; j_call: TRBJ2-3; cdr3_aa: CASSPGLAGGGDTQYF; cdr3_nt: TGTGCCAGCAGCCCGGGACTAGCGGGGGGAGGAGATACGCAGTATTTT
d_call: .; clone_size: .; v_call: TRBV27; j_call: TRBJ2-1; cdr3_aa: CASRKTAYNEQFF; cdr3_nt: TGTGCCAGCAGGAAGACAGCCTACAATGAGCAGTTCTTC
d_call: .; clone_size: .; v_call: TRBV7-2; j_call: TRBJ1-1; cdr3_aa: CASSPTRSLNTEAFF; cdr3_nt: TGTGCCAGCAGTCCAACCCGGTCATTGAACACTGAAGCTTTCTTT